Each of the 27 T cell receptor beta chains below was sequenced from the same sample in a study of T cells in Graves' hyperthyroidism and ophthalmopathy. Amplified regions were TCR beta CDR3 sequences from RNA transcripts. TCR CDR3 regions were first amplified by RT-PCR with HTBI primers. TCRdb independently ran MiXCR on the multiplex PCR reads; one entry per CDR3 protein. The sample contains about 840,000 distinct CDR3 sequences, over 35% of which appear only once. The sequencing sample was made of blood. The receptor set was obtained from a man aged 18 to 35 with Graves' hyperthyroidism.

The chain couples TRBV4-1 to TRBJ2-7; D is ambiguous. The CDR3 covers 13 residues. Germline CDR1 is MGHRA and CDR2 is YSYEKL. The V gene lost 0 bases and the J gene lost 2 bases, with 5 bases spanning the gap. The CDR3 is CASSQEPTYEQYF. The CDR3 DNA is TGCGCCAGCAGCCAAGAACCTACCTACGAGCAGTACTTC.

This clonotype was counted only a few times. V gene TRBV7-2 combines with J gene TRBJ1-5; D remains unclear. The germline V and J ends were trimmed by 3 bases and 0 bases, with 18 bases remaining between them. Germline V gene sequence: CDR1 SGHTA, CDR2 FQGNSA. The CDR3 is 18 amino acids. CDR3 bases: TGTGCCAGCAGCTTGCCCCTCTTTGTGATTTATAGCAATCAGCCCCAGCATTTT. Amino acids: CASSLPLFVIYSNQPQHF.

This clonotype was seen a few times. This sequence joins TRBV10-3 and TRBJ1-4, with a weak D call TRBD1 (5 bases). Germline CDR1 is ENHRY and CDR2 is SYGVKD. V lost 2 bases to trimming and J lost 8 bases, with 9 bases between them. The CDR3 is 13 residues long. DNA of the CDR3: TGTGCCATCAGTGAGGGGGGAGAAGAAAAACTGTTTTTT. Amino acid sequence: CAISEGGEEKLFF.

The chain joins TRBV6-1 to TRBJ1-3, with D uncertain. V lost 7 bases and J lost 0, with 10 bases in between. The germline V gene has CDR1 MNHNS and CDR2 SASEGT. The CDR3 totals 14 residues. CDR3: CASTFSLSGNTIYF. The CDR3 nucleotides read TGTGCCAGCACCTTCTCCCTCTCTGGAAACACCATATATTTT.

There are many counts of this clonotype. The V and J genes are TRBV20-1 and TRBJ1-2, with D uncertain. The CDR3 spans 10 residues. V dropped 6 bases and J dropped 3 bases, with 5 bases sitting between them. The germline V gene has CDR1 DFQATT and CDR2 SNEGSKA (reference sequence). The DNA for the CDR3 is TGCAGTGCCGACTACTATGGCTACACCTTC. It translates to CSADYYGYTF.

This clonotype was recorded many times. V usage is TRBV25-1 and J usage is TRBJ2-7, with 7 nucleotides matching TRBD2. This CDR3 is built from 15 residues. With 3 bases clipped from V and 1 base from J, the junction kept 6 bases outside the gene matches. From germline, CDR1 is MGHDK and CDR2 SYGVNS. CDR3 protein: CASSEGLTGSYEQYF. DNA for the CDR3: TGTGCCAGCAGTGAGGGACTAACGGGATCCTACGAGCAGTACTTC.

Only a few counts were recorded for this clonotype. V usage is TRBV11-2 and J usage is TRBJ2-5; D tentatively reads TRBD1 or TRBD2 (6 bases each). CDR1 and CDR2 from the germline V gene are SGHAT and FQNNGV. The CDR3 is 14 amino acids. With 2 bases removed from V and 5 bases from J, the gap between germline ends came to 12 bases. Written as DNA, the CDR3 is TGTGCCAGCAGCTTATGGGGGGCCGGCGAGACCCAGTACTTC. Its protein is CASSLWGAGETQYF.

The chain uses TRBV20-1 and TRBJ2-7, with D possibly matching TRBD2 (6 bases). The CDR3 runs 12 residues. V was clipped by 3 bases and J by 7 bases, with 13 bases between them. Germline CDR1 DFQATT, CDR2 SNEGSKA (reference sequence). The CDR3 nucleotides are TGCAGTGCTAGGGAGGGAATTGGGGAGCAGTACTTC. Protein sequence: CSAREGIGEQYF.

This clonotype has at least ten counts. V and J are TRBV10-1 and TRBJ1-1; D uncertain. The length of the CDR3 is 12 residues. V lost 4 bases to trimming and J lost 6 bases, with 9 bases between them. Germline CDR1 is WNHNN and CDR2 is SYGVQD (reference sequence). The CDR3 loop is CASSGNSAEAFF. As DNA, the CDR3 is TGCGCCAGCAGTGGGAACAGTGCTGAAGCTTTCTTT.

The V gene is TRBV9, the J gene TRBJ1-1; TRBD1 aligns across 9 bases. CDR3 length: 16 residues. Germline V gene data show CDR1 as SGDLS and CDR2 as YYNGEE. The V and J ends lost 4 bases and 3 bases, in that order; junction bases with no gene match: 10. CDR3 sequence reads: CASSPEGTGLDTEAFF. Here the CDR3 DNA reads TGTGCCAGCAGCCCCGAGGGGACAGGGTTAGACACTGAAGCTTTCTTT.

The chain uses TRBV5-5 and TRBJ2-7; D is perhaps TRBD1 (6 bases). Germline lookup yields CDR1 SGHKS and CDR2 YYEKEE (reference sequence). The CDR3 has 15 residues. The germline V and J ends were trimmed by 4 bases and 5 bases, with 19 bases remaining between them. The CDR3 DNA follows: TGTGCCAGCAGCCAACCGGACAGCCCCCGCAACGAGCAGTACTTC. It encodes CASSQPDSPRNEQYF.

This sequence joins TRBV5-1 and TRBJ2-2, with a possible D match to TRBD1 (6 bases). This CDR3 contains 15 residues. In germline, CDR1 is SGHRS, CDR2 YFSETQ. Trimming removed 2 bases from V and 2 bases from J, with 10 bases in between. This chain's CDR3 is CASSLDRINTGELFF. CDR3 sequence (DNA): TGCGCCAGCAGCTTAGACAGGATCAACACCGGGGAGCTGTTTTTT.

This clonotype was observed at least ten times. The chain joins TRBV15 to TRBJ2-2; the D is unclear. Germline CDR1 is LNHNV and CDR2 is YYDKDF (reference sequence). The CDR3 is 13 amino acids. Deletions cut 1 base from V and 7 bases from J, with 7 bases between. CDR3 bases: TGTGCCACCAGCAGAGTTGGAATCGGGGAGCTGTTTTTT. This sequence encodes CATSRVGIGELFF.

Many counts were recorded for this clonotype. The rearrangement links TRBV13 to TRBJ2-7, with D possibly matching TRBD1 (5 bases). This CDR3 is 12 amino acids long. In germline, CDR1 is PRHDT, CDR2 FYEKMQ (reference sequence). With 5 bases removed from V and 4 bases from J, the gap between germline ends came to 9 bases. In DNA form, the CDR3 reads TGTGCCAGCAGCCAACAGGATTACGAGCAGTACTTC. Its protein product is CASSQQDYEQYF.

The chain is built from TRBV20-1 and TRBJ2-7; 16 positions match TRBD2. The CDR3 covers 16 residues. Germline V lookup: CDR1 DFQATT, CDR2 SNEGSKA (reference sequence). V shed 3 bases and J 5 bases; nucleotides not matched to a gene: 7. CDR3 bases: TGCAGTGCTAGGGGGACTAGCGGGGGGGCGACGGACGAGCAGTACTTC. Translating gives CSARGTSGGATDEQYF.

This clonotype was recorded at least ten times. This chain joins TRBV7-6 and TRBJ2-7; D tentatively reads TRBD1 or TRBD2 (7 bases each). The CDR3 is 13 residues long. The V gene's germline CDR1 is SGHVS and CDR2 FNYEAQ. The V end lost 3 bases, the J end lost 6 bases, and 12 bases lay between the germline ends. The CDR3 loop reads CASSFDREGEQYF. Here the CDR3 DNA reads TGTGCCAGCAGCTTCGACAGGGAGGGCGAGCAGTACTTC. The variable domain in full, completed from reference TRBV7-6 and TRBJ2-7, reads GAGVSQSPRYKVTKRGQDVALRCDPISGHVSLYWYRQALGQGPEFLTYFNYEAQQDKSGLPNDRFSAERPEGSISTLTIQRTEQRDSAMYRCASSFDREGEQYFGPGTRLTVT.

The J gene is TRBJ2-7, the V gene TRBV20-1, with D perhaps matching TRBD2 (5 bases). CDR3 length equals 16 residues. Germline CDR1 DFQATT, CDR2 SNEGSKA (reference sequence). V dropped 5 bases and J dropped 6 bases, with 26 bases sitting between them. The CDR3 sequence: CSAQSASSYISSEQYF. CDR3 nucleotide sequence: TGCAGTGCTCAATCGGCTAGCAGTTACATCTCGTCCGAGCAGTACTTC.

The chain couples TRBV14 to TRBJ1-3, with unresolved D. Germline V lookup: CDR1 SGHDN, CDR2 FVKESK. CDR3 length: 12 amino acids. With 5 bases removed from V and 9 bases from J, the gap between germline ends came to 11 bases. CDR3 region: CASSAGRSTIYF. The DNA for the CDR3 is TGTGCCAGCAGCGCGGGGAGAAGCACCATATATTTT.

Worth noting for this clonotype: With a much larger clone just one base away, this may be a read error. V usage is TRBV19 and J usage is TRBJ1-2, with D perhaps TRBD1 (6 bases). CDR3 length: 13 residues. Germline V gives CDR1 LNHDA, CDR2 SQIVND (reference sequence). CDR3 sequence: CAGRYREDYGYTF. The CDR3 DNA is TGTGCCGGTAGGTACAGGGAGGACTATGGCTACACCTTC.

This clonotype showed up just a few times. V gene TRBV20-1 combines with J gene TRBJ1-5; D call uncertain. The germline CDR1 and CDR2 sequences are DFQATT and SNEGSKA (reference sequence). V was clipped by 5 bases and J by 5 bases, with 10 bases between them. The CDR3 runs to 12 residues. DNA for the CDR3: TGCAGTGCTCAACCCCCTTATCAGCCCCAGCATTTT. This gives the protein CSAQPPYQPQHF.

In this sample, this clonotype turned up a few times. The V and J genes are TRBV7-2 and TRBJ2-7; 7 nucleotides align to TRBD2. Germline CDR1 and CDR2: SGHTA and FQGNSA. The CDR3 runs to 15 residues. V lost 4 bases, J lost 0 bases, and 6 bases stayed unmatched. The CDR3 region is CASSSLAESSYEQYF. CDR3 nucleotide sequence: TGTGCCAGCAGCTCCCTAGCGGAAAGCTCCTACGAGCAGTACTTC.

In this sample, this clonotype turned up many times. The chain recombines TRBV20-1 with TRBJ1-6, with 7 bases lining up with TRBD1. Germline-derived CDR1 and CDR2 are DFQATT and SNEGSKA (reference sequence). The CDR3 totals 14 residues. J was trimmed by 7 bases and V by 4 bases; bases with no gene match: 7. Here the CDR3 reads CSAIATGMNSPLHF. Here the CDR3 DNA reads TGCAGTGCTATAGCGACAGGGATGAATTCACCCCTCCACTTT.

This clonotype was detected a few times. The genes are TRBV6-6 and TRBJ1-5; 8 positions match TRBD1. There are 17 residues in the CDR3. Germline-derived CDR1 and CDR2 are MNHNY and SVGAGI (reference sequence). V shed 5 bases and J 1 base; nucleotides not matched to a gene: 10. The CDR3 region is CASSPPDREKSNQPQHF. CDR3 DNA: TGTGCCAGCAGTCCTCCGGACAGGGAGAAGAGCAATCAGCCCCAGCATTTT.

CDR3 DNA sequence: TGTGCCAGCAGGGACAGGGGGGAGACCCAGCATTTT. Translation: CASRDRGETQHF. The chain uses TRBV2 and TRBJ1-5, with TRBD1 matching 10 bases. V was clipped by 6 bases and J by 11 bases; unmatched bases: 4. The CDR3 totals 12 residues. The germline gives CDR1 SNHLY, CDR2 FYNNEI. Complete variable domain (other parts from reference TRBV2 and TRBJ1-5): EPEVTQTPSHQVTQMGQEVILRCVPISNHLYFYWYRQILGQKVEFLVSFYNNEISEKSEIFDDQFSVERPDGSNFTLKIRSTKLEDSAMYFCASRDRGETQHFGDGTRLSIL.

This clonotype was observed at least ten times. CDR3 in amino acids: CASTFQQGSEAFF. The CDR3 nucleotides are TGTGCCAGTACCTTCCAACAGGGTTCTGAAGCTTTCTTT. The chain is built from TRBV19 and TRBJ1-1; D may be TRBD1 (6 bases). The V gene's germline CDR1 is LNHDA and CDR2 SQIVND (reference sequence). The CDR3 runs 13 residues. V lost 7 bases and J lost 6, with 15 bases in between. Supplemented by reference TRBV19 and TRBJ1-1, the full variable domain reads DGGITQSPKYLFRKEGQNVTLSCEQNLNHDAMYWYRQDPGQGLRLIYYSQIVNDFQKGDIAEGYSVSREKKESFPLTVTSAQKNPTAFYLCASTFQQGSEAFFGQGTRLTVV.

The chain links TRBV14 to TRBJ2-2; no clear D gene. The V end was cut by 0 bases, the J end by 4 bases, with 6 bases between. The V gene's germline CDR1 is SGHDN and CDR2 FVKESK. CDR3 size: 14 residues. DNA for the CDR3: TGTGCCAGCAGCCAAGACTCTGGCACCGGGGAGCTGTTTTTT. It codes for CASSQDSGTGELFF.

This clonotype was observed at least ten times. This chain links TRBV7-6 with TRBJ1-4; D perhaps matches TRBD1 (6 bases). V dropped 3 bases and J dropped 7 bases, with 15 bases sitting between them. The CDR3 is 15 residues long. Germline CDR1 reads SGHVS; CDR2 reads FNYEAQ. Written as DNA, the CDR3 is TGTGCCAGCAGCTTTACGGGGGGGCCGACTGAAAAACTGTTTTTT. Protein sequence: CASSFTGGPTEKLFF.